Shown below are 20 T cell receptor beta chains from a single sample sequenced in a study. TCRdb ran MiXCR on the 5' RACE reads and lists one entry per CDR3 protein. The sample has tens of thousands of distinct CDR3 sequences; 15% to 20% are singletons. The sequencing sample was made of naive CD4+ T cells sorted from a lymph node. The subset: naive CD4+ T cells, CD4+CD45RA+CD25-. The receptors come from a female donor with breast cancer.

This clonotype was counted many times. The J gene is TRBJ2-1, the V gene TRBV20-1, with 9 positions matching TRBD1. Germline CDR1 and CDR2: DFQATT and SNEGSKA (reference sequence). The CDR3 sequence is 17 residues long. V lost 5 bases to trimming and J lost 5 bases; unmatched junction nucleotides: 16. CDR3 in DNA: TGCAGTGCTCCAAGTCCCGGGACAGGGTCCATTAACAATGAGCAGTTCTTC. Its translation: CSAPSPGTGSINNEQFF.

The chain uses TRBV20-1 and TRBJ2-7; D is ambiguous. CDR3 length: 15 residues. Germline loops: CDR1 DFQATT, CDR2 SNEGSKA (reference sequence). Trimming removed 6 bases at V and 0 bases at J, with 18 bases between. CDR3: CSAEALRQISYEQYF. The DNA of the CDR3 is TGCAGTGCCGAGGCGCTAAGGCAGATCTCCTACGAGCAGTACTTC.

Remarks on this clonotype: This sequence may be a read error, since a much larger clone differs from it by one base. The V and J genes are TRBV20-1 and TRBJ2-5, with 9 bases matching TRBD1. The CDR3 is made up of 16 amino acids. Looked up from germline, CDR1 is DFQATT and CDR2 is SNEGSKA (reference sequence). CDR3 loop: CNARDGGTGIQETQYF. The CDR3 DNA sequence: TGCAATGCTAGAGATGGTGGGACAGGGATACAAGAGACCCAGTACTTC.

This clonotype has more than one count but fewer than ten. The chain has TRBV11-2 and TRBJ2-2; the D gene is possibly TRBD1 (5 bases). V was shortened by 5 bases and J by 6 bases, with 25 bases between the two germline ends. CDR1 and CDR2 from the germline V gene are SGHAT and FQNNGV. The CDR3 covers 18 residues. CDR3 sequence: CASSPGGRGWGNPGELFF. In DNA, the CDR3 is TGTGCCAGCAGCCCCGGCGGTAGGGGTTGGGGCAATCCCGGGGAGCTGTTTTTT.

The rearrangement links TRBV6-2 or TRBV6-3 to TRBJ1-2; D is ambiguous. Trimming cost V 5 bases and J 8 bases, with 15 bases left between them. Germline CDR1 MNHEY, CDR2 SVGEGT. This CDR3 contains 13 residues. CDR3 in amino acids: CASSLVAIEGYTF. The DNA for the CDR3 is TGTGCCAGCAGTCTCGTCGCGATAGAAGGCTACACCTTC.

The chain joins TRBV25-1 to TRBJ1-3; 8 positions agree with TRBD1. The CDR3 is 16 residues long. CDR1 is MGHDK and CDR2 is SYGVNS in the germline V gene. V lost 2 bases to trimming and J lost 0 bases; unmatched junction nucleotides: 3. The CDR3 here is CASSEDRGTSGNTIYF. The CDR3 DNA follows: TGTGCCAGCAGTGAAGACAGGGGAACCTCTGGAAACACCATATATTTT. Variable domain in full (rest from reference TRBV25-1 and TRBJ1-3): EADIYQTPRYLVIGTGKKITLECSQTMGHDKMYWYQQDPGMELHLIHYSYGVNSTEKGDLSSESTVSRIRTEHFPLTLESARPSHTSQYLCASSEDRGTSGNTIYFGEGSWLTVV.

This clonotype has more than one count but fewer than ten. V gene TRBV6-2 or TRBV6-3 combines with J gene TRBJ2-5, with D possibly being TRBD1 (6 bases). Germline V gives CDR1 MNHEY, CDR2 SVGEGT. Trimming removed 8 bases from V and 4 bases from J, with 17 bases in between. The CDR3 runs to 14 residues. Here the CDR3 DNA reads TGTGCCAGCCGTAACTCACAGGGAAGAGAGACCCAGTACTTC. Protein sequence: CASRNSQGRETQYF.

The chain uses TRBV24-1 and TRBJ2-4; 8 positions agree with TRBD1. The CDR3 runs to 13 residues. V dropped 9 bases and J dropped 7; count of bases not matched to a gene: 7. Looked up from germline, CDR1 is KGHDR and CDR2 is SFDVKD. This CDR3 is CATSRQGSNIQYF. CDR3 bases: TGTGCCACCTCCAGACAGGGGAGTAACATTCAGTACTTC.

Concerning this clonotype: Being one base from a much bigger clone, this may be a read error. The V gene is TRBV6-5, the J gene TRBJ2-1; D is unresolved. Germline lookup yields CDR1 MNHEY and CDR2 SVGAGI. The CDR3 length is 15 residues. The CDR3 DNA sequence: TGTGCCAGCAGGGCAACAACTCCCTCCCACAATGAGCAGTTCTTC. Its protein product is CASRATTPSHNEQFF.

In DNA, the CDR3 is TGTGCCAGCAGCCGGGGGGCTGGGGATGAAAAACTGTTTTTT. Protein sequence: CASSRGAGDEKLFF. V gene TRBV5-5 combines with J gene TRBJ1-4; a possible D gene is TRBD1 (6 bases). This CDR3 is 14 amino acids long. The ends were cut back, 4 bases at V and 6 bases at J, with 13 bases in the middle. Looked up from germline, CDR1 is SGHKS and CDR2 is YYEKEE (reference sequence). The entire variable domain, with the rest obtained from reference TRBV5-5 and TRBJ1-4, is as follows: DAGVTQSPTHLIKTRGQQVTLRCSPISGHKSVSWYQQVLGQGPQFIFQYYEKEERGRGNFPDRFSARQFPNYSSELNVNALLLGDSALYLCASSRGAGDEKLFFGSGTQLSVL.

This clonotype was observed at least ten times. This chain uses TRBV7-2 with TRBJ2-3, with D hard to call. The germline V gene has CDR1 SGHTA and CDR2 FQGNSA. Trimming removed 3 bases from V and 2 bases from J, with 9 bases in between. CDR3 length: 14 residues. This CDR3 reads CASSFYRLTDTQYF. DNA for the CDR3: TGTGCCAGCAGCTTCTACCGGCTCACAGATACGCAGTATTTT. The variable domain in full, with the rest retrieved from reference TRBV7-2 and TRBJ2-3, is GAGVSQSPSNKVTEKGKDVELRCDPISGHTALYWYRQSLGQGLEFLIYFQGNSAPDKSGLPSDRFSAERTGGSVSTLTIQRTQQEDSAVYLCASSFYRLTDTQYFGPGTRLTVL.

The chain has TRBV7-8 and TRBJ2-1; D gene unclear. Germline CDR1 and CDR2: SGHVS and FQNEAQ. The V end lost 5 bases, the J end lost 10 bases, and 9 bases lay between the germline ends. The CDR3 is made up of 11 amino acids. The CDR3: CASSPSTEQFF. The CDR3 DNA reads TGTGCCAGCAGCCCCTCGACAGAGCAGTTCTTC.

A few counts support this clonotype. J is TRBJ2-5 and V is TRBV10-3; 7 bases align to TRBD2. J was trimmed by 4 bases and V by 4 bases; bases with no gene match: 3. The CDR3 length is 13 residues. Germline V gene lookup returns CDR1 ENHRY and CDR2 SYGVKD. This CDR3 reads CAISVGRGETQYF. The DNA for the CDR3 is TGTGCCATCAGTGTAGGGAGGGGAGAGACCCAGTACTTC.

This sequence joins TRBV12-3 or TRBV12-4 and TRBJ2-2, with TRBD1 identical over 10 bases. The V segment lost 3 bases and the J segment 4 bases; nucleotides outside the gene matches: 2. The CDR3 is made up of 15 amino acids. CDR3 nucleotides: TGTGCCAGCAGTTTGGACAGGGGGGTCACCGGGGAGCTGTTTTTT. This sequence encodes CASSLDRGVTGELFF.

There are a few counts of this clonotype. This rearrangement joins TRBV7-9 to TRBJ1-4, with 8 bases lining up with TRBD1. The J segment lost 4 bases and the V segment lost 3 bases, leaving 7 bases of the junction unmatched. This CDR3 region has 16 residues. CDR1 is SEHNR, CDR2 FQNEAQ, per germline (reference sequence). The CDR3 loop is CASSLGQAYHNEKLFF. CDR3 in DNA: TGTGCCAGCAGCTTGGGACAGGCATATCATAATGAAAAACTGTTTTTT.

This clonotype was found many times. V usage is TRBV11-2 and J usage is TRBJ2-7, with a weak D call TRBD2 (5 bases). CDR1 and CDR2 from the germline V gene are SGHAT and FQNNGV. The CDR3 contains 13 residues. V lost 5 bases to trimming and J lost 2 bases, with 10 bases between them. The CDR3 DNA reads TGTGCCAGCAGCCCATTGACTACCTACGAGCAGTACTTC. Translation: CASSPLTTYEQYF.

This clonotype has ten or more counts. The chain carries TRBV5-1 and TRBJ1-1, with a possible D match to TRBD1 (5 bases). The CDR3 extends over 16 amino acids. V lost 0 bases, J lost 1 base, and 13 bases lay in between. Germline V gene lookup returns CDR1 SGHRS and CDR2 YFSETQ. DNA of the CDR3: TGCGCCAGCAGCTTGGGGGGCAGGGTCGGGAACACTGAAGCTTTCTTT. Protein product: CASSLGGRVGNTEAFF. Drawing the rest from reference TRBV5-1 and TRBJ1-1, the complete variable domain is KAGVTQTPRYLIKTRGQQVTLSCSPISGHRSVSWYQQTPGQGLQFLFEYFSETQRNKGNFPGRFSGRQFSNSRSEMNVSTLELGDSALYLCASSLGGRVGNTEAFFGQGTRLTVV.

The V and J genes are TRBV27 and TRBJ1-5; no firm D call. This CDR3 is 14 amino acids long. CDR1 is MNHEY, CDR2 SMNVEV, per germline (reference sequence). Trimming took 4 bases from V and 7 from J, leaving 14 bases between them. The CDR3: CASSSFGGYQPQHF. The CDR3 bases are TGTGCCAGCAGTTCATTTGGTGGGTACCAGCCCCAGCATTTT.

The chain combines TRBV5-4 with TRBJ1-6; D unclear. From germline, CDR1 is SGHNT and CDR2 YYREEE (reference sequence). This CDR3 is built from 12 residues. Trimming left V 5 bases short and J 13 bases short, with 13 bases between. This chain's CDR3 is CASRRDAQPLHF. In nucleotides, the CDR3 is TGTGCCAGCAGGCGAGATGCACAGCCCCTCCACTTT.

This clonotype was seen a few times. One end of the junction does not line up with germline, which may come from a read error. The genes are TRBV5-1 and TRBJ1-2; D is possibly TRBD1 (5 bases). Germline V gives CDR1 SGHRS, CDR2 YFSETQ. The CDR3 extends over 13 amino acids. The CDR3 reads CASSSGRSYGYIF. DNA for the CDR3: TGCGCCAGCAGCTCGGGACGCTCCTATGGCTACATCTTC.